These 4 T cell receptor beta chains share one sample of origin, sequenced in a study of read filtering for tumor transcriptome and immune sequencing. Molecular barcoded adaptors covering alpha/delta and beta/gamma chains were used on 400 ng RNA. TCRdb re-derived calls from the reads in MiXCR, one entry per CDR3 protein. This sample has approximately 62,000 distinct CDR3 sequences; approximately 19% occur once, and the top ten carry roughly a tenth. Sequencing used a population of CD138-negative cells sorted from bone marrow. The receptors here all came from a donor at least 40 years old with multiple myeloma.

This clonotype was counted at least ten times. The rearrangement links TRBV13 to TRBJ2-7; tentatively, D is TRBD1 or TRBD2 (6 bases each). Germline-derived CDR1 and CDR2 are PRHDT and FYEKMQ (reference sequence). The ends were cut back, 5 bases at V and 7 bases at J, with 15 bases in the middle. The CDR3 has 13 amino acids. The CDR3 loop is CASSGDSQGEQYF. CDR3 nucleotides: TGTGCCAGCAGCGGGGACTCCCAGGGGGAGCAGTACTTC.

The chain recombines TRBV14 with TRBJ2-7; 7 bases match TRBD1. V shed 10 bases and J 3 bases; nucleotides not matched to a gene: 12. The CDR3 has 14 amino acids. CDR1 and CDR2 (germline): SGHDN, FVKESK. The CDR3 spells CANKVAGGRYEQYF. Written as DNA, the CDR3 is TGTGCCAATAAGGTGGCAGGGGGACGCTACGAGCAGTACTTC.

At least ten counts were recorded for this clonotype. The chain is built from TRBV29-1 and TRBJ2-1; D unclear. Trimming left V 8 bases short and J 4 bases short, with 12 bases between. This CDR3 is built from 12 residues. The germline V gene encodes CDR1 SQVTM and CDR2 ANQGSEA. The CDR3 loop is CSHSRTYNEQFF. The CDR3 DNA reads as TGCAGCCATTCCCGGACGTACAATGAGCAGTTCTTC.

This sequence joins TRBV4-1 and TRBJ1-4; no reliable D call. The CDR3 spans 15 residues. Trimming stripped 0 bases from V and 2 bases from J, with 7 bases between. The germline gives CDR1 MGHRA, CDR2 YSYEKL. The CDR3 loop is CASSQDLATNEKLFF. The DNA of the CDR3 is TGCGCCAGCAGCCAAGATTTGGCGACTAATGAAAAACTGTTTTTT.